The 31 T cell receptor beta chains below were found in one sample sequenced in a study of liver allograft versus peripheral blood T cells (TCRdb year 2020). Broadly, across the study: In liver transplant recipients, the study looked at T cell receptor repertoires in the peripheral blood and set them against the repertoires found within the transplanted livers.

Sequenced on an Illumina MiSeq. In-frame beta chains were kept once TCRdb had trimmed the public reads at Q25 with fastp and called clones with MiXCR. CDR3 protein duplicates are merged, each entry listing the most common genes and DNA. The sample yields around 10,000 distinct CDR3 sequences; roughly 19% were counted once. The biggest ten clones account for 1.7% of the sample. All receptors come from a human patient who had a liver transplant. Where a transplant has occurred, the graft donor may have supplied some of the T cells.

CDR3 in amino acids: CSASVPLNYGYTF. CDR3 nucleotides: TGCAGTGCTAGCGTTCCGCTTAACTATGGCTACACCTTC. This rearrangement joins TRBV20-1 to TRBJ1-2, with no clear D. Germline V gene lookup returns CDR1 DFQATT and CDR2 SNEGSKA (reference sequence). The CDR3 runs 13 residues. Trimming shortened V by 3 bases and J by 1 base, and 9 bases separated the two germline ends.

This clonotype appeared a few times. This chain connects TRBV5-4 to TRBJ1-2; possible D gene TRBD1, 5 bases. V was shortened by 6 bases and J by 4 bases, with 13 bases between the two germline ends. This CDR3 spans 13 amino acids. Germline V gene sequence: CDR1 SGHNT, CDR2 YYREEE (reference sequence). The CDR3 nucleotides read TGTGCCAGCACTTGGGGGGAGAGCTATGGCTACACCTTC. Translation: CASTWGESYGYTF.

By share, this clonotype counts as medium-sized (0.01 to 0.1%). The chain employs TRBV6-1 and TRBJ1-2, with TRBD1 identical over 11 bases. Germline lookup yields CDR1 MNHNS and CDR2 SASEGT. J was trimmed by 0 bases and V by 5 bases; bases with no gene match: 5. The CDR3 totals 16 residues. The CDR3: CASSPRDRGSNYGYTF. The CDR3, as DNA: TGTGCCAGCAGTCCCCGGGACAGGGGGTCTAACTATGGCTACACCTTC.

The V gene is TRBV20-1, the J gene TRBJ2-7; TRBD1 matches 8 bases. This CDR3 region has 13 residues. Unmatched junction bases numbered 5, after V lost 5 bases and J lost 2 bases. The germline V gene has CDR1 DFQATT and CDR2 SNEGSKA (reference sequence). The CDR3: CSAADRDPYEQYF. The CDR3 bases are TGCAGTGCTGCGGACAGGGACCCCTACGAGCAGTACTTC.

This clonotype is medium-sized (0.01 to 0.1%) within its sample. The V and J genes are TRBV19 and TRBJ1-1; the D is unclear. The CDR3 is made up of 15 amino acids. Trimming took off 5 bases at V and 0 bases at J, with 13 bases between the two ends. Germline CDR1 is LNHDA and CDR2 is SQIVND (reference sequence). The CDR3 here is CASSPSGQVNTEAFF. In nucleotides, the CDR3 is TGTGCCAGTAGTCCGAGCGGCCAGGTGAACACTGAAGCTTTCTTT.

The chain is built from TRBV6-2 or TRBV6-3 and TRBJ2-7, with no clear D. V was cut by 0 bases and J by 11 bases, with 11 bases left in between. The CDR3 loop spans 12 amino acids. CDR1 is MNHEY, CDR2 SVGEGT, per germline. Written as DNA, the CDR3 is TGTGCCAGCAGTTACTCCAATGGTGCTGAGTACTTC. Its protein is CASSYSNGAEYF.

V is TRBV9 and J is TRBJ1-2; 7 bases fit TRBD1. V gave up 3 bases and J gave up 4 bases; unmatched junction bases: 18. Per germline, CDR1 SGDLS and CDR2 YYNGEE. The CDR3 spans 18 residues. CDR3 DNA sequence: TGTGCCAGCAGCGAAGACTGGGACAGCTCCTTTACTTTCTATGGCTACACCTTC. It codes for CASSEDWDSSFTFYGYTF.

This clonotype is judged medium-sized. The chain carries TRBV10-3 and TRBJ2-2, with D uncertain. The V gene's germline CDR1 is ENHRY and CDR2 SYGVKD. Trimming pared 4 bases from V and 1 base from J, leaving 4 bases between. The CDR3 extends over 13 amino acids. Here the CDR3 DNA reads TGTGCCATCAGTGGTCAGAACACCGGGGAGCTGTTTTTT. Its translation: CAISGQNTGELFF.

The chain joins TRBV7-9 to TRBJ1-1; possible D gene TRBD1, 5 bases. Germline V gene lookup returns CDR1 SEHNR and CDR2 FQNEAQ (reference sequence). V lost 2 bases to trimming and J lost 1 base, with 14 bases between them. This CDR3 comprises 16 residues. CDR3 protein: CASSLNAQVPNTEAFF. As DNA, the CDR3 is TGTGCCAGCAGCTTAAACGCACAGGTCCCGAACACTGAAGCTTTCTTT.

By share, this clonotype ranks as medium-sized. The gene calls are TRBV28 and TRBJ2-2; no clear D. The ends were cut back, 4 bases at V and 9 bases at J, with 9 bases in the middle. This CDR3 has 12 residues. Germline V CDR1 and CDR2: MDHEN, SYDVKM. The CDR3: CASSYSPRELFF. For the CDR3, the DNA is TGTGCCAGCAGTTACTCACCGAGGGAGCTGTTTTTT.

By its share, this clonotype is medium-sized. The V gene is TRBV10-3, the J gene TRBJ2-2; D could derive from TRBD1 or TRBD2 (5 bases each). From germline, CDR1 is ENHRY and CDR2 SYGVKD. The CDR3 consists of 16 residues. Trimming removed 7 bases from V and 0 bases from J, with 15 bases in between. Written as DNA, the CDR3 is TGTGCCATCACCGCAGGGAGACTCTCGAACACCGGGGAGCTGTTTTTT. The encoded protein is CAITAGRLSNTGELFF.

In its sample, this clonotype is medium-sized. The genes are TRBV6-1 and TRBJ1-2, with D unresolved. Germline assignment: CDR1 MNHNS and CDR2 SASEGT. Between the trimmed V and J ends, which lost 3 bases and 0 bases, there was a span of 5 bases. This CDR3 contains 13 residues. CDR3 bases: TGTGCCAGCAGTGACAGTACTAACTATGGCTACACCTTC. Its translation is CASSDSTNYGYTF.

This clonotype was counted a few times. The V call is TRBV30, the J call TRBJ1-3; no definite D call. The germline gives CDR1 GTSNPN, CDR2 SVGIG (reference sequence). The CDR3 has 13 residues. The V end lost 5 bases, the J end lost 1 base, and 9 bases lay between the germline ends. CDR3 in DNA: TGTGCCTGGGAAGGTCTATCTGGAAACACCATATATTTT. Amino acids: CAWEGLSGNTIYF.

The rearrangement uses TRBV6-5 and TRBJ2-7; no clear D gene. Germline assignment: CDR1 MNHEY and CDR2 SVGAGI. The CDR3 is 17 residues long. V lost 0 bases, J lost 3 bases, and 18 bases lay in between. CDR3 nucleotides: TGTGCCAGCAGTTACTCGAGGCCCCAGACCACCTTCTACGAGCAGTACTTC. Translating gives CASSYSRPQTTFYEQYF.

This clonotype ranks as medium-sized. The chain is built from TRBV29-1 and TRBJ1-6; perhaps TRBD1 as D (6 bases). The germline V and J ends were trimmed by 6 bases and 0 bases, with 12 bases remaining between them. Germline CDR1 SQVTM, CDR2 ANQGSEA. The CDR3 covers 15 residues. The CDR3 region has the DNA TGCAGCGTACAACTGGACAGCTCCTATAATTCACCCCTCCACTTT. As protein: CSVQLDSSYNSPLHF.

V and J are TRBV9 and TRBJ1-3; D uncertain. Looked up from germline, CDR1 is SGDLS and CDR2 is YYNGEE. The CDR3 totals 14 residues. Trimming cost V 3 bases and J 0 bases, with 7 bases left between them. CDR3 protein: CASSAPRSGNTIYF. CDR3 bases: TGTGCCAGCAGCGCCCCACGCTCTGGAAACACCATATATTTT.

The gene calls are TRBV20-1 and TRBJ2-7, with D maybe TRBD1 (6 bases). Germline V gene lookup returns CDR1 DFQATT and CDR2 SNEGSKA (reference sequence). Trimming cost V 5 bases and J 3 bases, with 14 bases left between them. The CDR3 length is 13 residues. The CDR3 DNA sequence: TGCAGTGCTTACAAAAGGGACATCTACGAGCAGTACTTC. This sequence encodes CSAYKRDIYEQYF.

By frequency in the sample, this clonotype is medium-sized. V gene TRBV29-1 combines with J gene TRBJ2-3; D remains ambiguous. This CDR3 contains 14 residues. V was pared by 7 bases and J by 1 base, with 15 bases between. Per germline, CDR1 SQVTM and CDR2 ANQGSEA. The DNA for the CDR3 is TGCAGCGCGCTCGTCCTTACTGGCACAGATACGCAGTATTTT. This translates into CSALVLTGTDTQYF.

This clonotype was recorded a few times. This sequence joins TRBV6-1 and TRBJ1-3; D not certain. Germline V gene lookup returns CDR1 MNHNS and CDR2 SASEGT. CDR3 length: 13 amino acids. The ends were cut back, 6 bases at V and 4 bases at J, with 10 bases in the middle. CDR3 sequence (DNA): TGTGCCAGCAGGGGGTTTAACGGAAACACCATATATTTT. Translating gives CASRGFNGNTIYF.

This clonotype is judged medium-sized. The rearrangement uses TRBV7-9 and TRBJ2-5; 7 positions match TRBD2. CDR1 and CDR2 (germline): SEHNR, FQNEAQ (reference sequence). This CDR3 contains 15 residues. J lost 5 bases, V lost 3 bases, and 9 bases had no gene match. The CDR3 DNA follows: TGTGCCAGCAGCTTGGGCGGGAGTCGGGTTGAGACCCAGTACTTC. It specifies CASSLGGSRVETQYF.

This chain links TRBV28 with TRBJ1-5; D unclear. The V end lost 6 bases, the J end lost 9 bases, and 18 bases lay between the germline ends. The length of the CDR3 is 14 residues. Looked up from germline, CDR1 is MDHEN and CDR2 is SYDVKM. The CDR3 sequence is CASRPPLDGMPQHF. Here the CDR3 DNA reads TGTGCCAGCAGGCCACCGCTCGACGGGATGCCCCAGCATTTT.

This clonotype was observed a few times. The genes are TRBV14 and TRBJ2-7; unclear D gene. Deletions cut 4 bases from V and 2 bases from J, with 15 bases between. Germline V CDR1 and CDR2: SGHDN, FVKESK. The CDR3 has 15 residues. CDR3 sequence: CASSPRWKGTYEQYF. In DNA, the CDR3 is TGTGCCAGCAGCCCCAGATGGAAAGGGACCTACGAGCAGTACTTC.

By proportion, this clonotype is medium-sized. The chain uses TRBV18 and TRBJ1-5; 8 bases agree with TRBD1. Germline trimming cut 3 bases from V and 5 bases from J; bases unmatched to any gene: 9. Per the germline V gene, CDR1 is KGHSH and CDR2 is LQKENI. This CDR3 has 16 amino acids. CDR3 coding DNA: TGTGCCAGCTCACCTCGTGGGACAGGCCAGTATCAGCCCCAGCATTTT. Its protein is CASSPRGTGQYQPQHF.

This clonotype was seen ten or more times. The chain employs TRBV19 and TRBJ2-5; perhaps TRBD1 as D (5 bases). Germline V gives CDR1 LNHDA, CDR2 SQIVND (reference sequence). This CDR3 has 13 residues. The V gene lost 2 bases and the J gene lost 2 bases, with 6 bases spanning the gap. The CDR3 DNA follows: TGTGCCAGTAGTATACAGGGTCAAGAGACCCAGTACTTC. It specifies CASSIQGQETQYF. Complete variable domain (other parts from reference TRBV19 and TRBJ2-5): DGGITQSPKYLFRKEGQNVTLSCEQNLNHDAMYWYRQDPGQGLRLIYYSQIVNDFQKGDIAEGYSVSREKKESFPLTVTSAQKNPTAFYLCASSIQGQETQYFGPGTRLLVL.

The sample holds a few counts of this clonotype. CDR3 amino acids: CSARTGDYEQYF. The CDR3 region has the DNA TGCAGTGCTAGGACAGGGGACTACGAGCAGTACTTC. The chain employs TRBV20-1 and TRBJ2-7; TRBD1 agrees at 8 bases. CDR3 length: 12 amino acids. Germline values: CDR1 DFQATT, CDR2 SNEGSKA (reference sequence). V was clipped by 3 bases and J by 3 bases; unmatched bases: 1.

The chain is built from TRBV15 and TRBJ2-7; D is ambiguous. There are 15 residues in the CDR3. V was cut by 0 bases and J by 9 bases, with 18 bases left in between. Germline CDR1 reads LNHNV; CDR2 reads YYDKDF (reference sequence). The CDR3 DNA sequence: TGTGCCACCAGCAGAGATCCGGGCACGGGCGAGAGGCAGTACTTC. Protein product: CATSRDPGTGERQYF.

Worth noting for this clonotype: A single base separates this from a much larger clone, so it may be a read error. The chain uses TRBV6-6 and TRBJ2-5; D is ambiguous. The CDR3 is 16 amino acids. CDR1 is MNHNY, CDR2 SVGAGI, per germline (reference sequence). The V gene lost 2 bases and the J gene lost 5 bases, with 18 bases spanning the gap. The CDR3 is CASSYTSDLRSETQYF. Written as DNA, the CDR3 is TGTGCCAGCAGTTACACCTCCGACCTGAGAAGTGAGACCCAGTACTTC.

V usage is TRBV6-1 and J usage is TRBJ1-1; D is unresolved. The CDR3 extends over 11 amino acids. Trimming took 11 bases from V and 0 from J, leaving 7 bases between them. Germline CDR1 and CDR2: MNHNS and SASEGT. The CDR3 here is CAGLVNTEAFF. The CDR3 nucleotides read TGTGCCGGCCTAGTGAACACTGAAGCTTTCTTT.

This clonotype rates as medium-sized. This sequence joins TRBV6-1 and TRBJ1-1; maybe TRBD1 (5 bases). The V and J ends lost 7 bases and 3 bases respectively, with 18 bases between them. Germline values: CDR1 MNHNS, CDR2 SASEGT. The CDR3 is 15 amino acids. Here the CDR3 DNA reads TGTGCCAGCACCTCCGAGATGGGGGTGTACACTGAAGCTTTCTTT. Its protein product is CASTSEMGVYTEAFF.

This clonotype is medium-sized. The V and J genes are TRBV18 and TRBJ1-3, with 8 bases aligning to TRBD1. In germline, CDR1 is KGHSH, CDR2 LQKENI. The CDR3 is made up of 14 amino acids. The junction had 1 base not matched to a gene; V was cut back by 6 bases and J by 0 bases. The CDR3, as DNA: TGTGCCAGCTCCCAGGGGGCCTCTGGAAACACCATATATTTT. It yields the protein CASSQGASGNTIYF. Supplemented by reference TRBV18 and TRBJ1-3, the full variable domain reads NAGVMQNPRHLVRRRGQEARLRCSPMKGHSHVYWYRQLPEEGLKFMVYLQKENIIDESGMPKERFSAEFPKEGPSILRIQQVVRGDSAAYFCASSQGASGNTIYFGEGSWLTVV.

Regarding this clonotype: As the CDR3 is not closed by the conserved phenylalanine or tryptophan, this likely results from a read error. The chain joins TRBV6-1 to TRBJ1-5; TRBD1 agrees at 9 bases. CDR1 is MNHNS and CDR2 is SASEGT in the germline V gene. This CDR3 spans 17 amino acids. V shed 4 bases and J 0 bases; nucleotides not matched to a gene: 7. CDR3 amino acids: CASSGDRGAVSNQPQHY. In nucleotides, the CDR3 is TGTGCCAGCAGTGGCGACAGGGGGGCAGTTAGCAATCAGCCCCAGCATTAT.